The 12 T cell receptor beta chains below were found in one sample sequenced in a study of cytomegalovirus exposure and HLA in healthy donors. The table came from immunoSEQ multiplex PCR; TCRdb's copy has only in-frame clones and leaves some out. The table records some 50,000 clones, roughly 94% of them present only once. The sample was PBMCs. The receptors derive from a woman younger than 30 in good health and CMV-seropositive.

CDR3 DNA: TGTGCCAGCAGCGCTGCAGGGGATTATCAGCCCCAGCATTTT. This translates into CASSAAGDYQPQHF. The chain is built from TRBV9 and TRBJ1-5; possibly TRBD1 for D (6 bases). This CDR3 has 14 amino acids. Germline loops: CDR1 SGDLS, CDR2 YYNGEE. V lost 3 bases and J 5 bases, leaving 12 bases between the germline ends. Variable domain in full (rest from reference TRBV9 and TRBJ1-5): DSGVTQTPKHLITATGQRVTLRCSPRSGDLSVYWYQQSLDQGLQFLIQYYNGEERAKGNILERFSAQQFPDLHSELNLSSLELGDSALYFCASSAAGDYQPQHFGDGTRLSIL.

The chain couples TRBV5-6 to TRBJ2-2; D is ambiguous. Germline assignment: CDR1 SGHDT and CDR2 YYEEEE. V was shortened by 0 bases and J by 6 bases, with 3 bases between the two germline ends. This CDR3 has 12 amino acids. The CDR3 DNA sequence: TGTGCCAGCAGCTTGGGCGCCGGGGAGCTGTTTTTT. It is translated as CASSLGAGELFF.

This chain links TRBV19 with TRBJ2-1, with D maybe TRBD1 (8 bases). V was clipped by 3 bases and J by 7 bases, with 16 bases between them. This CDR3 is built from 15 residues. CDR1 is LNHDA, CDR2 SQIVND, per germline (reference sequence). The CDR3 DNA reads TGTGCCAGTAGTATGGAAACAGGGGGGGGTAATGAGCAGTTCTTC. This gives the protein CASSMETGGGNEQFF.

The rearrangement uses TRBV7-9 and TRBJ2-6; tentatively, D is TRBD1 (5 bases). This CDR3 has 15 residues. Germline V gene lookup returns CDR1 SEHNR and CDR2 FQNEAQ (reference sequence). V gave up 3 bases and J gave up 2 bases, with 8 bases separating them. The CDR3 protein is CASSFGQPGANVLTF. The CDR3 DNA is TGTGCCAGCAGCTTCGGACAACCTGGGGCCAACGTCCTGACTTTC.

The chain links TRBV7-2 to TRBJ2-3; tentative D call: TRBD2 (5 bases). Trimming left V 9 bases short and J 6 bases short, with 22 bases between. The CDR3 sequence is 15 residues long. Germline V CDR1 and CDR2: SGHTA, FQGNSA. CDR3 nucleotide sequence: TGTGCCAGGGGAGATAGCGCCCCGGAGTTTGATACGCAGTATTTT. It translates to CARGDSAPEFDTQYF.

The chain employs TRBV7-2 and TRBJ2-1; D is unresolved. The V end lost 1 base, the J end lost 6 bases, and 4 bases lay between the germline ends. The CDR3 is 12 residues long. Germline V gene sequence: CDR1 SGHTA, CDR2 FQGNSA. In DNA, the CDR3 is TGTGCCAGCAGCTTAGAGAGCAATGAGCAGTTCTTC. Encoded protein: CASSLESNEQFF. The full variable domain, in which reference TRBV7-2 and TRBJ2-1 provide the parts outside the CDR3, is GAGVSQSPSNKVTEKGKDVELRCDPISGHTALYWYRQSLGQGLEFLIYFQGNSAPDKSGLPSDRFSAERTGGSVSTLTIQRTQQEDSAVYLCASSLESNEQFFGPGTRLTVL.

This sequence joins TRBV2 and TRBJ2-1; TRBD2 matches 8 bases. Unmatched junction bases numbered 6, after V lost 6 bases and J lost 2 bases. The CDR3 length is 15 residues. Germline CDR1 is SNHLY and CDR2 is FYNNEI. CDR3 residues: CASRVTSGTYNEQFF. The CDR3 nucleotides read TGTGCCAGCAGGGTTACTAGCGGCACCTACAATGAGCAGTTCTTC.

Only one count was recorded for this clone. V is TRBV5-6 and J is TRBJ2-1; 10 positions match TRBD2. J lost 3 bases, V lost 2 bases, and 5 bases had no gene match. The CDR3 length is 16 residues. The germline V gene has CDR1 SGHDT and CDR2 YYEEEE. CDR3 in amino acids: CASSLRASGSYNEQFF. CDR3 nucleotides: TGTGCCAGCAGCTTAAGGGCTAGCGGGAGCTACAATGAGCAGTTCTTC.

The V and J genes are TRBV27 and TRBJ2-5; 12 bases line up with TRBD2. Germline V gives CDR1 MNHEY, CDR2 SMNVEV (reference sequence). The V segment lost 3 bases and the J segment 4 bases; nucleotides outside the gene matches: 3. The CDR3 covers 15 residues. CDR3 in DNA: TGTGCCAGCAGTTTGACTAGCGGGAGTAGAGAGACCCAGTACTTC. Its translation: CASSLTSGSRETQYF.

The genes are TRBV6-1 and TRBJ2-5; D is possibly TRBD2 (5 bases). The germline V and J ends were trimmed by 4 bases and 5 bases, with 20 bases remaining between them. CDR1 is MNHNS and CDR2 is SASEGT in the germline V gene. This CDR3 comprises 16 residues. The CDR3 reads CASSVDSAEGRETQYF. The CDR3 region has the DNA TGTGCCAGCAGTGTTGATAGCGCGGAAGGTCGGGAGACCCAGTACTTC.

The chain carries TRBV2 and TRBJ1-1, with a weak D call TRBD1 (5 bases). V dropped 5 bases and J dropped 0 bases, with 7 bases sitting between them. Germline-derived CDR1 and CDR2 are SNHLY and FYNNEI. This CDR3 is 13 amino acids long. The CDR3 loop reads CASSPDMNTEAFF. The CDR3 DNA reads as TGTGCCAGCAGTCCGGACATGAACACTGAAGCTTTCTTT. The full variable domain, completed using reference TRBV2 and TRBJ1-1, is EPEVTQTPSHQVTQMGQEVILRCVPISNHLYFYWYRQILGQKVEFLVSFYNNEISEKSEIFDDQFSVERPDGSNFTLKIRSTKLEDSAMYFCASSPDMNTEAFFGQGTRLTVV.

The CDR3 bases are TGTGCCAGTAGTATTTCACAGGGGGGCTACGAGCAGTACTTC. As protein: CASSISQGGYEQYF. The rearrangement joins TRBV19 to TRBJ2-7; 8 bases fit TRBD1. The junction had 4 bases not matched to a gene; V was cut back by 3 bases and J by 3 bases. Per the germline V gene, CDR1 is LNHDA and CDR2 is SQIVND (reference sequence). The CDR3 runs to 14 residues. Supplemented by reference TRBV19 and TRBJ2-7, the full variable domain reads DGGITQSPKYLFRKEGQNVTLSCEQNLNHDAMYWYRQDPGQGLRLIYYSQIVNDFQKGDIAEGYSVSREKKESFPLTVTSAQKNPTAFYLCASSISQGGYEQYFGPGTRLTVT.